A single sample is the source of the 27 T cell receptor beta chains below, sequenced in a study of immune cell composition in non-small cell lung cancer. Repertoires were generated with immunoSEQ multiplex PCR, while TCRdb's copy carries only in-frame clones and drops some. This table holds 2,000 to 2,500 clones, roughly four fifths found once. Sequencing input: lung tumor tissue. The receptors were sampled from a human donor with non-small cell lung cancer.

This rearrangement joins TRBV7-9 to TRBJ1-3, with 11 nucleotides matching TRBD1. With V trimmed by 2 bases and J by 0 bases, 3 bases remained unmatched. The CDR3 sequence is 17 residues long. The germline CDR1 and CDR2 sequences are SEHNR and FQNEAQ (reference sequence). CDR3 nucleotides: TGTGCCAGCAGCTTATGGGACAGGGGGAGCTCTGGAAACACCATATATTTT. It translates to CASSLWDRGSSGNTIYF.

This clone has a handful of counts. The V gene is TRBV6-1, the J gene TRBJ1-4; D not certain. Germline values: CDR1 MNHNS, CDR2 SASEGT. V lost 2 bases to trimming and J lost 10 bases, with 8 bases between them. The CDR3 is 12 residues long. This CDR3 reads CASSERRLKLFF. The CDR3 nucleotides read TGTGCCAGCAGTGAACGGCGGTTAAAACTGTTTTTT.

The chain is built from TRBV6-1 and TRBJ2-1, with a weak D call TRBD1 (5 bases). Between the trimmed V and J ends, which lost 0 bases and 3 bases, there was a span of 15 bases. CDR3 length equals 17 residues. Germline CDR1 is MNHNS and CDR2 is SASEGT. CDR3 in amino acids: CASSEAPLQAIYNEQFF. The DNA for the CDR3 is TGTGCCAGCAGTGAAGCGCCTCTACAGGCGATCTACAATGAGCAGTTCTTC.

The chain is built from TRBV19 and TRBJ1-5, with a tentative D call TRBD1 (6 bases). The CDR3 loop spans 17 amino acids. The V end lost 5 bases, the J end lost 1 base, and 18 bases lay between the germline ends. Germline CDR1 LNHDA, CDR2 SQIVND (reference sequence). The CDR3 reads CASSPGAGNPSNQPQHF. The CDR3 DNA is TGTGCCAGTAGTCCAGGGGCCGGGAACCCCAGCAATCAGCCCCAGCATTTT.

The V gene is TRBV5-4, the J gene TRBJ2-7; 13 bases are a match to TRBD2. Germline V gene sequence: CDR1 SGHNT, CDR2 YYREEE (reference sequence). CDR3 length equals 14 residues. J gave up 6 bases and V 3 bases, and 3 bases lay outside the gene matches. The CDR3, as DNA: TGTGCCAGCAGCTCAGGACTAGCGGGAGTCGAGCAGTACGTC. It yields the protein CASSSGLAGVEQYV.

V is TRBV27 and J is TRBJ1-1; D uncertain. CDR1 MNHEY and CDR2 SMNVEV come from the germline V gene (reference sequence). V was cut by 1 base and J by 11 bases, with 14 bases left in between. CDR3 length: 13 amino acids. CDR3 in amino acids: CASSLFSEERAFF. Here the CDR3 DNA reads TGTGCCAGCAGTTTATTCTCCGAAGAGAGGGCTTTCTTT.

The rearrangement uses TRBV5-1 and TRBJ1-6; D unresolved. Germline assignment: CDR1 SGHRS and CDR2 YFSETQ. V was shortened by 3 bases and J by 3 bases, with 13 bases between the two germline ends. CDR3 size: 16 residues. CDR3 nucleotide sequence: TGCGCCAGCAGCTCGCAGCAACGGGTCTATAATTCACCCCTCCACTTT. It codes for CASSSQQRVYNSPLHF.

The chain combines TRBV9 with TRBJ2-3; 8 bases map to TRBD1. The ends lost 1 base at V and 6 bases at J; junction bases unmatched: 16. Germline V gene data show CDR1 as SGDLS and CDR2 as YYNGEE. The CDR3 totals 18 residues. DNA of the CDR3: TGTGCCAGCAGCGTACAAGCCTGGACAGGGTCCCTGGTCGATACGCAGTATTTT. It encodes CASSVQAWTGSLVDTQYF.

J is TRBJ1-5 and V is TRBV7-2, with 8 nucleotides matching TRBD1. CDR3 length: 16 residues. Germline V gene data show CDR1 as SGHTA and CDR2 as FQGNSA. V lost 3 bases and J lost 4; bases outside the gene matches: 8. The CDR3 bases are TGTGCCAGCAGCTTGGGGACAGGTGGACTAAATCAGCCCCAGCATTTT. It codes for CASSLGTGGLNQPQHF.

In DNA form, the CDR3 reads TGTGCCAGCAGCTCGCCCCCCGGGGAGCAGTTCTTC. Its translation: CASSSPPGEQFF. This chain joins TRBV7-6 and TRBJ2-1; D gene ambiguous. Trimming cost V 4 bases and J 10 bases, with 11 bases left between them. The CDR3 is 12 amino acids. Per the germline V gene, CDR1 is SGHVS and CDR2 is FNYEAQ.

This clone has just one count. The chain recombines TRBV6-1 with TRBJ1-2; TRBD1 aligns across 7 bases. There are 12 residues in the CDR3. V lost 6 bases and J lost 8; bases outside the gene matches: 6. The germline V gene encodes CDR1 MNHNS and CDR2 SASEGT. This chain's CDR3 is CASRNRGEGYTF. CDR3 in DNA: TGTGCCAGCAGGAACAGGGGTGAGGGCTACACCTTC.

The CDR3 region has the DNA TGTGCCAGTAGTATAGTGTCGGGGATCCATGAGCAGTTCTTC. Translating gives CASSIVSGIHEQFF. This chain uses TRBV19 with TRBJ2-1; the D gene is possibly TRBD2 (5 bases). V lost 1 base and J lost 8, with 12 bases in between. This CDR3 is 14 amino acids long. Germline V gene lookup returns CDR1 LNHDA and CDR2 SQIVND (reference sequence).

V and J are TRBV12-2 and TRBJ2-3; the table's D call, TRBD2, was not checked against the DNA. TRBV12-2 is a known pseudogene. This CDR3 has 17 residues. CDR3 in DNA: TGTGCAAGTCGCTTAGCGGTTAGGGAGTGGAGGACAGATACGCAGTATTTT. Translation: CASRLAVREWRTDTQYF.

The chain carries TRBV5-1 and TRBJ2-7; no clear D gene. Per the germline V gene, CDR1 is SGHRS and CDR2 is YFSETQ. Between the trimmed V and J ends, which lost 1 base and 2 bases, there was a span of 10 bases. CDR3 length: 14 amino acids. The CDR3 nucleotides read TGCGCCAGCAGCTTGTTCCAGGTGCCCTACGAGCAGTACTTC. The encoded protein is CASSLFQVPYEQYF.

The genes are TRBV14 and TRBJ2-1, with 12 bases fitting TRBD2. The CDR3 consists of 15 residues. Unmatched junction bases numbered 5, after V lost 1 base and J lost 10 bases. From germline, CDR1 is SGHDN and CDR2 FVKESK. The CDR3: CASSQGLAGVGEQFF. The CDR3 DNA reads TGTGCCAGCAGCCAAGGACTAGCGGGAGTCGGAGAGCAGTTCTTC. Using reference TRBV14 and TRBJ2-1 for the parts outside the CDR3, the full variable domain is EAGVTQFPSHSVIEKGQTVTLRCDPISGHDNLYWYRRVMGKEIKFLLHFVKESKQDESGMPNNRFLAERTGGTYSTLKVQPAELEDSGVYFCASSQGLAGVGEQFFGPGTRLTVL.

V and J are TRBV18 and TRBJ1-5; 8 bases line up with TRBD1. Trimming at V came to 2 bases and at J to 4 bases, leaving 4 bases not matched to a gene. Germline CDR1 and CDR2: KGHSH and LQKENI. The CDR3 is 15 amino acids. Here the CDR3 reads CASSPSGQENQPQHF. Here the CDR3 DNA reads TGTGCCAGCTCACCATCGGGACAGGAGAATCAGCCCCAGCATTTT.

The genes are TRBV6-1 and TRBJ2-5; 9 nucleotides agree with TRBD1. CDR1 and CDR2 (germline): MNHNS, SASEGT. V shed 7 bases, J shed 1 base, and the junction held 7 bases outside the gene matches. CDR3 length equals 15 residues. CDR3 bases: TGTGCCAGCATGAGGACAGGGGCCCCCCAAGAGACCCAGTACTTC. Encoded protein: CASMRTGAPQETQYF.

The chain recombines TRBV5-1 with TRBJ2-6; D is possibly TRBD1 (6 bases). The CDR3 is 19 amino acids. Trimming left V 2 bases short and J 0 bases short, with 18 bases between. Germline values: CDR1 SGHRS, CDR2 YFSETQ. CDR3 DNA sequence: TGCGCCAGCAGCTTTCGGGTTTGGACAGCTGACTCTGGGGCCAACGTCCTGACTTTC. This translates into CASSFRVWTADSGANVLTF.

This rearrangement joins TRBV11-3 to TRBJ2-5; TRBD2 matches 9 bases. The CDR3 is made up of 15 amino acids. The V gene end was trimmed by 5 bases and the J gene end by 1 base; junction bases not matched to a gene: 5. The V gene's germline CDR1 is SGHNT and CDR2 YENEEA. The CDR3 loop is CASSVAGGLQETQYF. For the CDR3, the DNA is TGTGCCAGCAGCGTTGCGGGAGGGCTCCAAGAGACCCAGTACTTC. The entire variable domain, with the rest obtained from reference TRBV11-3 and TRBJ2-5, is as follows: EAGVVQSPRYKIIEKKQPVAFWCNPISGHNTLYWYLQNLGQGPELLIRYENEEAVDDSQLPKDRFSAERLKGVDSTLKIQPAELGDSAVYLCASSVAGGLQETQYFGPGTRLLVL.

The CDR3 bases are TGCGCCAGCAGGCAAACTAGCGGGAGGGCCTCCGGGGAGCTGTTTTTT. It codes for CASRQTSGRASGELFF. This chain links TRBV5-1 with TRBJ2-2, with 13 nucleotides matching TRBD2. The V gene end was trimmed by 5 bases and the J gene end by 6 bases; junction bases not matched to a gene: 7. This CDR3 has 16 amino acids. Germline loops: CDR1 SGHRS, CDR2 YFSETQ.

Judged by abundance, this clone is large. The rearrangement joins TRBV4-1 to TRBJ2-7, with D possibly being TRBD2 (6 bases). Germline assignment: CDR1 MGHRA and CDR2 YSYEKL. This CDR3 region has 13 residues. V shed 1 base and J shed 7 bases, with 11 bases lying between them. The CDR3 region has the DNA TGCGCCAGCAGCCAAGTTGGCGGGGAGGAGCAGTACGTC. Amino acid sequence: CASSQVGGEEQYV.

V gene TRBV28 combines with J gene TRBJ1-1, with D uncertain. Germline V gene data show CDR1 as MDHEN and CDR2 as SYDVKM. V was shortened by 7 bases and J by 5 bases, with 11 bases between the two germline ends. The CDR3 contains 12 residues. This CDR3 reads CASNSYPTEAFF. The CDR3 coding sequence is TGTGCCAGCAATTCCTACCCAACTGAAGCTTTCTTT.

This clone was recorded a few times. This rearrangement joins TRBV5-4 to TRBJ1-2; D gene ambiguous. Germline loops: CDR1 SGHNT, CDR2 YYREEE (reference sequence). The ends were cut back, 6 bases at V and 2 bases at J, with 14 bases in the middle. This CDR3 has 14 amino acids. This chain's CDR3 is CASTKLHGNYGYTF. The DNA for the CDR3 is TGTGCCAGCACCAAGCTTCACGGGAACTATGGCTACACCTTC.

The chain combines TRBV28 with TRBJ1-5, with D possibly being TRBD1 (6 bases). The germline V gene encodes CDR1 MDHEN and CDR2 SYDVKM. V lost 5 bases, J lost 1 base, and 18 bases lay in between. This CDR3 is 17 amino acids long. In DNA form, the CDR3 reads TGTGCCAGCAGTACAATATACAGGGAATGGAGCAATCAGCCCCAGCATTTT. The encoded protein is CASSTIYREWSNQPQHF.

The chain has TRBV4-3 and TRBJ2-3; 16 bases map to TRBD2. This CDR3 is 17 amino acids long. Germline V lookup: CDR1 LGHNA, CDR2 YSLEER. The V and J ends lost 4 bases and 4 bases, in that order; junction bases with no gene match: 5. CDR3: CASSPAGTSGGADTQYF. The CDR3 nucleotides read TGCGCCAGCAGCCCAGCGGGGACTAGCGGGGGGGCAGATACGCAGTATTTT.

Judged by abundance, this clone is hyperexpanded. V and J are TRBV7-9 and TRBJ2-1, with TRBD2 matching over 7 bases. The J segment lost 8 bases and the V segment lost 5 bases, leaving 18 bases of the junction unmatched. The germline CDR1 and CDR2 sequences are SEHNR and FQNEAQ (reference sequence). The CDR3 is made up of 17 amino acids. The CDR3 region is CASSPAGLAVMFDEQFF. CDR3 nucleotides: TGTGCCAGCAGCCCCGCGGGGCTAGCGGTAATGTTCGATGAGCAGTTCTTC.

The V gene is TRBV5-1, the J gene TRBJ2-3, with D perhaps TRBD2 (7 bases). V was shortened by 4 bases and J by 1 base, with 13 bases between the two germline ends. The CDR3 length is 15 residues. Germline V lookup: CDR1 SGHRS, CDR2 YFSETQ. Here the CDR3 DNA reads TGCGCCAGCAGCGTGTTAGGGGGGGGCACAGATACGCAGTATTTT. Its protein is CASSVLGGGTDTQYF.